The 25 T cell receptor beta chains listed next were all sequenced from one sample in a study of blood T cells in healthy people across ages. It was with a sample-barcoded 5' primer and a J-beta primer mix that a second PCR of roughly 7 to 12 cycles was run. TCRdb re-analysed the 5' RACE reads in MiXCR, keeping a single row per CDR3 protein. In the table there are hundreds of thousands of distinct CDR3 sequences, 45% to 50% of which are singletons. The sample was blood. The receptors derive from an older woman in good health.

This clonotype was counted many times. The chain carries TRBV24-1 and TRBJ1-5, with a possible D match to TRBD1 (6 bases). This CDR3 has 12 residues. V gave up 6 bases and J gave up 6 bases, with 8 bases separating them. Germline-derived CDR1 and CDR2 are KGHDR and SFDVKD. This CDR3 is CATSTGTQPQHF. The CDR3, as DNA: TGTGCCACCAGTACAGGGACTCAGCCCCAGCATTTT.

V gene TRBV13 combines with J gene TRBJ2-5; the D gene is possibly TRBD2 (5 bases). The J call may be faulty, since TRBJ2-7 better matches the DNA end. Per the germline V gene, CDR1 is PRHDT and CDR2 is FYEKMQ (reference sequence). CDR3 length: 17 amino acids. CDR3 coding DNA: TGTGCCAGCAGCTTAGCGGCGCTGGGAAGCGGCCCCTACGAGCAGTACTTC. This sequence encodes CASSLAALGSGPYEQYF.

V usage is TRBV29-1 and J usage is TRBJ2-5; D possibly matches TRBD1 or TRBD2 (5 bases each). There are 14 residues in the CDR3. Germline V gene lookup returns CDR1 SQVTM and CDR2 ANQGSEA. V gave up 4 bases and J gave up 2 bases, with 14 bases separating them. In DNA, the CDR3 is TGCAGCGTTGCGGTCGGGACGGTACAAGAGACCCAGTACTTC. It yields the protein CSVAVGTVQETQYF. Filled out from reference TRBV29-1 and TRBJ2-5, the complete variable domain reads SAVISQKPSRDICQRGTSLTIQCQVDSQVTMMFWYRQQPGQSLTLIATANQGSEATYESGFVIDKFPISRPNLTFSTLTVSNMSPEDSSIYLCSVAVGTVQETQYFGPGTRLLVL.

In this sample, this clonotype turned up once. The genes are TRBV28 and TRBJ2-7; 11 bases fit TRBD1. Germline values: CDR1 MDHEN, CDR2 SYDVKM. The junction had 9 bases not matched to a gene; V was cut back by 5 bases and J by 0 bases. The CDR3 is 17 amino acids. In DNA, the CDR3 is TGTGCCAGCAGTCCACGGACAGGGGGCTATCTCTCCTACGAGCAGTACTTC. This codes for CASSPRTGGYLSYEQYF.

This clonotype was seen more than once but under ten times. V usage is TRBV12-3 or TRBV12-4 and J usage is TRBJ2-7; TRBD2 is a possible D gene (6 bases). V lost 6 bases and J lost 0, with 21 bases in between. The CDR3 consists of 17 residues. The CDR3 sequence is CASSFSLGTASSYEQYF. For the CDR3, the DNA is TGTGCCAGCAGCTTCTCCCTCGGGACTGCCAGCTCCTACGAGCAGTACTTC.

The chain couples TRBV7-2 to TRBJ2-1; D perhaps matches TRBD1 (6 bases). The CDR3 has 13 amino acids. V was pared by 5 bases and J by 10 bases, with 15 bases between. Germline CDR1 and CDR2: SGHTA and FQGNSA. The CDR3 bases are TGTGCCAGCAGCGCAACCCCCGGGACAGAGCAGTTCTTC. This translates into CASSATPGTEQFF.

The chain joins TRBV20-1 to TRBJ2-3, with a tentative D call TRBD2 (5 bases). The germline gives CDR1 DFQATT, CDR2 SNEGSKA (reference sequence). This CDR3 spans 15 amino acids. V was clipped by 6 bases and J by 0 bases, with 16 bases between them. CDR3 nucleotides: TGCAGTGCCCCCTTAGCGCTCCTGAGCACAGATACGCAGTATTTT. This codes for CSAPLALLSTDTQYF.

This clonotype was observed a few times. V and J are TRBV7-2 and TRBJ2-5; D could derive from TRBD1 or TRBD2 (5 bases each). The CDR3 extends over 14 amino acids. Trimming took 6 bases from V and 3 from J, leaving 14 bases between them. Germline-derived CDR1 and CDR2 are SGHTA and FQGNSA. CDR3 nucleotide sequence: TGTGCCAGCAGTGCCGGGACGGTGAAAGAGACCCAGTACTTC. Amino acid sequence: CASSAGTVKETQYF. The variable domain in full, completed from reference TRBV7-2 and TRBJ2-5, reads GAGVSQSPSNKVTEKGKDVELRCDPISGHTALYWYRQSLGQGLEFLIYFQGNSAPDKSGLPSDRFSAERTGGSVSTLTIQRTQQEDSAVYLCASSAGTVKETQYFGPGTRLLVL.

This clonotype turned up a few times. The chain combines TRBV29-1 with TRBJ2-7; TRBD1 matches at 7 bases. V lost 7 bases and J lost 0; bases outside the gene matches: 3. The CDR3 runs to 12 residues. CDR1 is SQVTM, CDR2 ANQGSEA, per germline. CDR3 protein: CSAGQHSYEQYF. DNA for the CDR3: TGCAGCGCGGGACAGCACTCCTACGAGCAGTACTTC.

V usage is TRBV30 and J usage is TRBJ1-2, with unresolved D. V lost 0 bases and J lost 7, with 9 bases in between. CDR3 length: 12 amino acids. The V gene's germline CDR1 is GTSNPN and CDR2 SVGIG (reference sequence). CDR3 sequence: CAWSVRFGGYTF. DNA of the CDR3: TGTGCCTGGAGTGTACGCTTTGGTGGCTACACCTTC.

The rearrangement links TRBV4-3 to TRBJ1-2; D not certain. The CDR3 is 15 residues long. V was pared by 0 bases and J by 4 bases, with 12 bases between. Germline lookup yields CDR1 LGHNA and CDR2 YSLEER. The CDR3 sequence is CASSQEKGLAYGYTF. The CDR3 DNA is TGCGCCAGCAGCCAAGAAAAGGGTTTGGCCTATGGCTACACCTTC.

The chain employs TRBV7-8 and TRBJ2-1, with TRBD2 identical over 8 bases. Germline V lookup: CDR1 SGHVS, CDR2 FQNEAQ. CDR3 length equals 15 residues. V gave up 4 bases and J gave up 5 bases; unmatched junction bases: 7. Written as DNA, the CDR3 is TGTGCCAGCAGCTGGGGAGCGGGAGTAAACAATGAGCAGTTCTTC. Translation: CASSWGAGVNNEQFF.

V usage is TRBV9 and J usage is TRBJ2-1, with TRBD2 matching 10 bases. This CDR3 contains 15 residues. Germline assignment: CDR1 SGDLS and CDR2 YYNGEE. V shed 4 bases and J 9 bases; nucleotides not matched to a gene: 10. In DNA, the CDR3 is TGTGCCAGCAGCTCCAGCGGGGTAGCGGGAGGTGAGCAGTTCTTC. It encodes CASSSSGVAGGEQFF.

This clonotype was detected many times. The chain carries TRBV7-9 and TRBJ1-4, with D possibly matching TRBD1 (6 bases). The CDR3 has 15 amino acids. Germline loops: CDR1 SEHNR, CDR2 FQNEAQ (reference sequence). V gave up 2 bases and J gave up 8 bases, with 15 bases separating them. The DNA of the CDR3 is TGTGCCAGCAGCTTAAAAACAGGGTTTGGAGAAAAACTGTTTTTT. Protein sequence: CASSLKTGFGEKLFF.

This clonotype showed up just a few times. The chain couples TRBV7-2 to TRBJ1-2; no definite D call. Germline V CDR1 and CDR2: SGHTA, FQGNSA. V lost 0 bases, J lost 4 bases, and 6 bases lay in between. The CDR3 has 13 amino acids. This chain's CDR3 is CASSLAASYGYTF. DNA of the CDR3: TGTGCCAGCAGCTTAGCTGCTTCCTATGGCTACACCTTC.

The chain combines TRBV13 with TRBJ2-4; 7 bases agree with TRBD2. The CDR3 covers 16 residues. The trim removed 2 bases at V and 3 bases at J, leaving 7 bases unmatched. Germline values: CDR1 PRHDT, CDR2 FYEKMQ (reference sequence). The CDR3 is CASSLLGREGKNIQYF. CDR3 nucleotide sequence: TGTGCCAGCAGCTTACTAGGAAGGGAGGGCAAAAACATTCAGTACTTC.

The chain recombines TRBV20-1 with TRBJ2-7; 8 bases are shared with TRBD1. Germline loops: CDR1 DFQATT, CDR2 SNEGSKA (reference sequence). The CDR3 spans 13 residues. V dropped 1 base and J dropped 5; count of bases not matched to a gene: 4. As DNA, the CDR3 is TGCAGTGCTAGAGCGCAGGGGGCCCACGAGCAGTACTTC. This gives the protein CSARAQGAHEQYF.

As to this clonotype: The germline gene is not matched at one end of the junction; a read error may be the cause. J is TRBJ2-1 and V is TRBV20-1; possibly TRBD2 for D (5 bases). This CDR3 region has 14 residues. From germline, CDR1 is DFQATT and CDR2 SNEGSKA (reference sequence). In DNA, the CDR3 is TGCAGTGCCAACCCCTCCGGACTCGGCAATGAGCAGTTCTTT. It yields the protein CSANPSGLGNEQFF.

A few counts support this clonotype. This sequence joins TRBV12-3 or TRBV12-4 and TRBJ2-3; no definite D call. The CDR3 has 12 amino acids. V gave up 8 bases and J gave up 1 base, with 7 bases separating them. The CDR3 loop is CASALGTDTQYF. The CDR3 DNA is TGTGCCAGCGCTCTGGGCACAGATACGCAGTATTTT.

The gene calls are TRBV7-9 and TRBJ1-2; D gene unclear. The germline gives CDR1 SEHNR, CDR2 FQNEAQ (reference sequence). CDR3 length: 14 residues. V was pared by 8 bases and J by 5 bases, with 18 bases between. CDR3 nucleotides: TGTGCCAGCCGGGGAGGGCAGGCGGGATATGGCTACACCTTC. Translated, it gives CASRGGQAGYGYTF.

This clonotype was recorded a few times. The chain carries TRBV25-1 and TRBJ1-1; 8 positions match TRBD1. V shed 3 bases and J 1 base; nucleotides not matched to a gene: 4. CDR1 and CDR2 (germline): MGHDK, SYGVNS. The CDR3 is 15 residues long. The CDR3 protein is CASSDPGQGNTEAFF. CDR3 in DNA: TGTGCCAGCAGTGATCCTGGACAGGGGAACACTGAAGCTTTCTTT.

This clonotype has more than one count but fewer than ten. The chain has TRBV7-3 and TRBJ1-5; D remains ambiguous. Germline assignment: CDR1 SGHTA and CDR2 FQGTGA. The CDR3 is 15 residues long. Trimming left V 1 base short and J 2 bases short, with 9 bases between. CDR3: CASSLSHGGNQPQHF. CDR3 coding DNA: TGTGCCAGCAGCTTAAGTCACGGGGGCAATCAGCCCCAGCATTTT.

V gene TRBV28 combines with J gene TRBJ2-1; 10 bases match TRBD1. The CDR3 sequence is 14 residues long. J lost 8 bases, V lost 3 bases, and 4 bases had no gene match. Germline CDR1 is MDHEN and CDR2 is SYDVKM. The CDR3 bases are TGTGCCAGCAGTTTGCGACAGGGGGCCCATGAGCAGTTCTTC. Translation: CASSLRQGAHEQFF.

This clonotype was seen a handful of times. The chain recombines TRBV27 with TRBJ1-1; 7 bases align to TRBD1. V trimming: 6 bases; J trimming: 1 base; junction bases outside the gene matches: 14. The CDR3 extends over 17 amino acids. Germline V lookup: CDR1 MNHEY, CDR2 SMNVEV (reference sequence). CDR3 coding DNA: TGTGCCAGCAGAAGTTATCGGACGGGACAGAAGAACACTGAAGCTTTCTTT. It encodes CASRSYRTGQKNTEAFF.

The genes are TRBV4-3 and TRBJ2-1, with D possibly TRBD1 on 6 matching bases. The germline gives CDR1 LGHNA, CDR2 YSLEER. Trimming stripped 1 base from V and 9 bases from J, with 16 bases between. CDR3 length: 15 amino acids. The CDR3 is CASSQGQGRAIEQFF. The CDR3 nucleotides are TGCGCCAGCAGCCAAGGCCAGGGGAGAGCGATTGAGCAGTTCTTC.